The 19 T cell receptor beta chains below all came from one sample that was sequenced in a study of regulatory T cells in long-lasting Graves disease. Both iRepertoire HTBI primers and Arm-PCR of CDR3 regions were used to build the TCR beta libraries. Via MiXCR, TCRdb re-called the multiplex PCR reads, giving one row per CDR3 protein. This table holds 390,000 or so distinct CDR3 sequences, approximately 10% found once. Described time point: newly diagnosed GD, antithyroid drugs for less than 3 months. Following extraction of RNA from PBMCs, that RNA was used to make the TCR library. These data were also reused for a study on T cells in Graves' hyperthyroidism and ophthalmopathy.

The sequencing used peripheral blood mononuclear cells (PBMCs), collected at new diagnosis, from a patient treated with antithyroid drugs. The source is a woman aged 18-29 years with Graves disease.

This clonotype was picked up many times. The chain combines TRBV7-9 with TRBJ2-1, with a tentative D call TRBD2 (5 bases). V shed 5 bases and J shed 8 bases, with 16 bases lying between them. The CDR3 is 14 amino acids. Germline CDR1 reads SEHNR; CDR2 reads FQNEAQ (reference sequence). The CDR3 region has the DNA TGTGCCAGCAGCCATCCTCTTAGTAGCGATGAGCAGTTCTTC. It is translated as CASSHPLSSDEQFF.

This clonotype was recorded a few times. The genes are TRBV3-1 and TRBJ1-2; D is uncertain. CDR1 and CDR2 (germline): LGHDT, YNNKEL (reference sequence). The CDR3 length is 16 residues. V gave up 0 bases and J gave up 2 bases, with 13 bases separating them. The CDR3 DNA is TGTGCCAGCAGCCAAGATTGGAAATACCTGAACTATGGCTACACCTTC. This translates into CASSQDWKYLNYGYTF. The whole variable domain, remainder taken from reference TRBV3-1 and TRBJ1-2, is DTAVSQTPKYLVTQMGNDKSIKCEQNLGHDTMYWYKQDSKKFLKIMFSYNNKELIINETVPNRFSPKSPDKAHLNLHINSLELGDSAVYFCASSQDWKYLNYGYTFGSGTRLTVV.

This clonotype has a handful of counts. This chain connects TRBV7-2 to TRBJ2-5; a weak D match, TRBD2 (6 bases). The CDR3 has 14 residues. V lost 5 bases and J lost 2, with 12 bases in between. The germline V gene has CDR1 SGHTA and CDR2 FQGNSA. The CDR3: CASSVVSGQETQYF. Here the CDR3 DNA reads TGTGCCAGCAGCGTGGTTAGCGGTCAAGAGACCCAGTACTTC.

This chain connects TRBV2 to TRBJ2-7; the match to TRBD1 covers 9 bases. The CDR3 extends over 16 amino acids. Germline V gene sequence: CDR1 SNHLY, CDR2 FYNNEI. With V trimmed by 8 bases and J by 0 bases, 11 bases remained unmatched. DNA for the CDR3: TGTGCCAGCTCACCTCGACAGGGGGTGACCTCCTACGAGCAGTACTTC. This translates into CASSPRQGVTSYEQYF.

This clonotype was seen a few times. The rearrangement uses TRBV2 and TRBJ2-1; the match to TRBD2 covers 9 bases. Per germline, CDR1 SNHLY and CDR2 FYNNEI. V dropped 3 bases and J dropped 0; count of bases not matched to a gene: 9. The length of the CDR3 is 18 residues. The CDR3 reads CASSEGSGGSSSYNEQFF. Here the CDR3 DNA reads TGTGCCAGCAGTGAGGGTAGCGGGGGTTCCAGCTCCTACAATGAGCAGTTCTTC.

This clonotype was observed a handful of times. Since a far larger clone is one base different, this is likely a read error. The rearrangement joins TRBV11-2 to TRBJ2-3; 10 nucleotides align to TRBD2. The J call could be wrong; TRBJ2-5 is a better fit for the DNA end. This CDR3 region has 16 residues. The germline gives CDR1 SGHAT, CDR2 FQNNGV. The CDR3 DNA sequence: TGTGCCAGCAGCTTAGCTCCTAGCGGGAGAGTGGAGGCCCAGTACTTC. Its protein is CASSLAPSGRVEAQYF.

This clonotype was picked up many times. The chain recombines TRBV5-4 with TRBJ2-6; D is unclear. The V end lost 7 bases, the J end lost 0 bases, and 17 bases lay between the germline ends. CDR1 is SGHNT, CDR2 YYREEE, per germline (reference sequence). There are 17 residues in the CDR3. CDR3 bases: TGTGCCAGCGTGGGTCGGGCCCCATCCTCTGGGGCCAACGTCCTGACTTTC. This sequence encodes CASVGRAPSSGANVLTF.

J is TRBJ1-3 and V is TRBV6-1; a possible D gene is TRBD1 (6 bases). This CDR3 has 17 residues. V was trimmed by 8 bases and J by 4 bases, leaving 24 bases between them. Germline V lookup: CDR1 MNHNS, CDR2 SASEGT. The CDR3 loop reads CASVNSVRGRFGNTIYF. In DNA form, the CDR3 reads TGTGCCAGCGTTAACAGCGTACGGGGGCGCTTCGGAAACACCATATATTTT.

This clonotype was observed many times. V gene TRBV2 combines with J gene TRBJ1-1; 9 bases agree with TRBD1. This CDR3 is built from 14 residues. Germline CDR1 reads SNHLY; CDR2 reads FYNNEI. Germline trimming cut 6 bases from V and 5 bases from J; bases unmatched to any gene: 7. The CDR3 reads CASSMDRGVTEAFF. The CDR3 DNA sequence: TGTGCCAGCAGCATGGACAGGGGAGTTACTGAAGCTTTCTTT. Complete variable domain (other parts from reference TRBV2 and TRBJ1-1): EPEVTQTPSHQVTQMGQEVILRCVPISNHLYFYWYRQILGQKVEFLVSFYNNEISEKSEIFDDQFSVERPDGSNFTLKIRSTKLEDSAMYFCASSMDRGVTEAFFGQGTRLTVV.

The sample holds a few counts of this clonotype. The chain links TRBV24-1 to TRBJ2-2, with D hard to call. The CDR3 spans 15 residues. V lost 4 bases to trimming and J lost 1 base, with 9 bases between them. Germline V gene data show CDR1 as KGHDR and CDR2 as SFDVKD. The CDR3 reads CATSDSTLNTGELFF. Written as DNA, the CDR3 is TGTGCCACCAGTGACTCGACATTGAACACCGGGGAGCTGTTTTTT.

There are many counts of this clonotype. The gene calls are TRBV2 and TRBJ1-1, with D possibly being TRBD1 (6 bases). V was trimmed by 5 bases and J by 1 base, leaving 14 bases between them. CDR1 SNHLY and CDR2 FYNNEI come from the germline V gene. The CDR3 is made up of 15 amino acids. This CDR3 reads CASSPPGHKNTEAFF. Written as DNA, the CDR3 is TGTGCCAGCAGTCCCCCGGGACACAAGAACACTGAAGCTTTCTTT.

This clonotype was seen repeatedly, ten times or more. The chain carries TRBV5-5 and TRBJ2-5, with D tentatively TRBD1 (6 bases). Germline V lookup: CDR1 SGHKS, CDR2 YYEKEE (reference sequence). This CDR3 region has 15 residues. Trimming left V 0 bases short and J 2 bases short, with 11 bases between. The CDR3 here is CASSLAVGTQETQYF. The CDR3 bases are TGTGCCAGCAGCTTGGCGGTAGGGACACAAGAGACCCAGTACTTC.

In this sample, this clonotype turned up many times. This chain connects TRBV2 to TRBJ2-7, with a weak D call TRBD2 (5 bases). Germline-derived CDR1 and CDR2 are SNHLY and FYNNEI. The CDR3 is 16 amino acids. V lost 2 bases, J lost 3 bases, and 17 bases lay in between. The CDR3 nucleotides are TGTGCCAGCAGTGAAAAGTTCAAGCGGATTTTCTACGAGCAGTACTTC. Protein product: CASSEKFKRIFYEQYF.

This clonotype was seen more than once but under ten times. One base separates it from a far larger clone, so it is likely a read error. The V and J genes are TRBV6-1 and TRBJ2-7; 9 bases agree with TRBD2. This CDR3 is 13 amino acids long. Looked up from germline, CDR1 is MNHNS and CDR2 is SASEGT. Trimming at V came to 8 bases and at J to 7 bases, leaving 9 bases not matched to a gene. In DNA, the CDR3 is TGTGCCAGCGGCTGGACTAGCGTCCATGAGCAGTACTTC. Translating gives CASGWTSVHEQYF.

This chain joins TRBV10-3 and TRBJ1-6, with D perhaps TRBD1 (5 bases). With 6 bases removed from V and 8 bases from J, the gap between germline ends came to 14 bases. Germline loops: CDR1 ENHRY, CDR2 SYGVKD. The CDR3 is made up of 14 amino acids. CDR3 bases: TGTGCCATCAGCCCGAGGGGAAGGGATTCACCCCTCCACTTT. Translated, it gives CAISPRGRDSPLHF.

Ten or more counts support this clonotype. This chain uses TRBV7-6 with TRBJ2-5; no definite D call. CDR1 is SGHVS, CDR2 FNYEAQ, per germline. The CDR3 is 13 amino acids. Trimming stripped 2 bases from V and 1 base from J, with 5 bases between. Here the CDR3 reads CASSLYFQETQYF. CDR3 sequence (DNA): TGTGCCAGCAGCTTATACTTCCAAGAGACCCAGTACTTC.

In the case of this clonotype: The germline gene is not matched at one end of the junction; a read error may be the cause. The chain uses TRBV20-1 and TRBJ1-1; TRBD1 aligns across 10 bases. In germline, CDR1 is DFQATT, CDR2 SNEGSKA (reference sequence). The CDR3 runs 13 residues. The CDR3 region is CSARGQGNTEASF. In DNA, the CDR3 is TGCAGTGCTAGGGGACAGGGGAACACTGAAGCTTCCTTT.

This clonotype was observed many times. J is TRBJ2-1 and V is TRBV7-2; perhaps D is TRBD1 or TRBD2 (5 bases each). V was shortened by 1 base and J by 0 bases, with 10 bases between the two germline ends. CDR3 length equals 16 residues. CDR1 SGHTA and CDR2 FQGNSA come from the germline V gene. CDR3 amino acids: CASSLVGDHSYNEQFF. The CDR3 nucleotides read TGTGCCAGCAGCTTAGTCGGGGACCACTCCTACAATGAGCAGTTCTTC.

The J gene is TRBJ2-3, the V gene TRBV4-3; 7 bases fit TRBD1. J gave up 6 bases and V 4 bases, and 4 bases lay outside the gene matches. CDR1 and CDR2 (germline): LGHNA, YSLEER. This CDR3 spans 13 amino acids. CDR3 amino acids: CASSLRTGDTQYF. CDR3 nucleotides: TGCGCCAGCAGCCTACGGACAGGTGATACGCAGTATTTT.